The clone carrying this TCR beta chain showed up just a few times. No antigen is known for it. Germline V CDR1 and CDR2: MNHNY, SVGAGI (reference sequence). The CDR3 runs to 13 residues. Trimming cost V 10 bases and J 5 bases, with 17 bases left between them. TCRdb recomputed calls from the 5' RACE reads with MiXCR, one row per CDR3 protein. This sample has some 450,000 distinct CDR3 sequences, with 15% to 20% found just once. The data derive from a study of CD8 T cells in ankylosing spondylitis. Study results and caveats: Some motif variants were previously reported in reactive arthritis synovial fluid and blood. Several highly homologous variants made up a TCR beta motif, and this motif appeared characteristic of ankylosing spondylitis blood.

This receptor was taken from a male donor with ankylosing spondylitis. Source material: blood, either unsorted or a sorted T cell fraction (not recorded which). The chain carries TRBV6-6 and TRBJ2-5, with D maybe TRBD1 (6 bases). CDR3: CATLGAVRETQYF. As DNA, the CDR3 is TGTGCCACCCTGGGGGCGGTTAGGGAGACCCAGTACTTC.